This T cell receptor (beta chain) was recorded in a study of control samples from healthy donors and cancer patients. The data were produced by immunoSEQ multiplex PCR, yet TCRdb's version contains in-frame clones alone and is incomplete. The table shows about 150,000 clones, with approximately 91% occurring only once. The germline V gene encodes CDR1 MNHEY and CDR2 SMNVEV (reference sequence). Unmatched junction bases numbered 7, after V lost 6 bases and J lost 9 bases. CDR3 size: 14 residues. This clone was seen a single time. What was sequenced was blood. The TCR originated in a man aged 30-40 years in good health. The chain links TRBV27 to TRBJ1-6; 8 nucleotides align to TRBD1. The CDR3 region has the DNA TGTGCCAGCAGACCCGGACAGGGAGGTTCACCCCTCCACTTT. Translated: CASRPGQGGSPLHF.